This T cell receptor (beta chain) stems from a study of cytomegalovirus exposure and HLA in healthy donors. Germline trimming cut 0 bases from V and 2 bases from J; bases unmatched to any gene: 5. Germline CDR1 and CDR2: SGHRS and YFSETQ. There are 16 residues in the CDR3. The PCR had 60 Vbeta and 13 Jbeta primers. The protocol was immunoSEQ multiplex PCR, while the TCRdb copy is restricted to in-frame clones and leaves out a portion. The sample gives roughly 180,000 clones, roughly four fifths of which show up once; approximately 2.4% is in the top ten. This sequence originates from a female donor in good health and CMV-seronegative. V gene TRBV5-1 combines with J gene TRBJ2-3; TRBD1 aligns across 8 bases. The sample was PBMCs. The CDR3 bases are TGCGCCAGCAGCTTGGTGGCAGGGGGCTACACAGATACGCAGTATTTT. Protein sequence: CASSLVAGGYTDTQYF.